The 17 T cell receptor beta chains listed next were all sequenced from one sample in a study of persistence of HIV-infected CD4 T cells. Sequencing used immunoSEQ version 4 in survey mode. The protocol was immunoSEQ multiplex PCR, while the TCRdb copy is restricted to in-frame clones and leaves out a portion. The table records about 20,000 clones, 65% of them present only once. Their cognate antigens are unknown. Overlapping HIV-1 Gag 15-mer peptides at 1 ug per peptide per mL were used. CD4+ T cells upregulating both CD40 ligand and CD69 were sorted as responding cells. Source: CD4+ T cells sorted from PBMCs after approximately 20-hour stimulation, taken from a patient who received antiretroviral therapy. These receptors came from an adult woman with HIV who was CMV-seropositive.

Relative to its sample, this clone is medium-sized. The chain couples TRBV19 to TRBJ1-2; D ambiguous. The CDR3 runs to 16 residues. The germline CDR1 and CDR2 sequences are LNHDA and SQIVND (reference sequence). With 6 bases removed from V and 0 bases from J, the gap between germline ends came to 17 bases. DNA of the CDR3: TGTGCCAGTAGAGACCGTGAGATCAGAGCTAACTATGGCTACACCTTC. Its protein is CASRDREIRANYGYTF. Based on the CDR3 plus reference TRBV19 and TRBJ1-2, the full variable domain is DGGITQSPKYLFRKEGQNVTLSCEQNLNHDAMYWYRQDPGQGLRLIYYSQIVNDFQKGDIAEGYSVSREKKESFPLTVTSAQKNPTAFYLCASRDREIRANYGYTFGSGTRLTVV.

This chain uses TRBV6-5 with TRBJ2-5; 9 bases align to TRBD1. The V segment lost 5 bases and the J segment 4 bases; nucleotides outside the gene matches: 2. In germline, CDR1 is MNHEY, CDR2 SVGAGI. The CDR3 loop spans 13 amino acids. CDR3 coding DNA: TGTGCCAGCAGTAAGGACAGGGGAGAGACCCAGTACTTC. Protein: CASSKDRGETQYF.

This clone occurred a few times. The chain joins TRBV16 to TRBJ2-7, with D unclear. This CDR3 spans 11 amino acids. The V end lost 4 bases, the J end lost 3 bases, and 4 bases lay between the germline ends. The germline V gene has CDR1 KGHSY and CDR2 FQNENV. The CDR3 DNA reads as TGTGCCAGCAGCCCTAACTACGAGCAGTACTTC. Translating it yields CASSPNYEQYF.

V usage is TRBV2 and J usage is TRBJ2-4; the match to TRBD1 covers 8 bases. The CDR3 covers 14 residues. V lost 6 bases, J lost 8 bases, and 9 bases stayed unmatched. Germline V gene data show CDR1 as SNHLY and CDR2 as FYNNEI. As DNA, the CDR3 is TGTGCCAGCAGGCTGACAGGGGTTTGGGACATTCAGTACTTC. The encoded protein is CASRLTGVWDIQYF.

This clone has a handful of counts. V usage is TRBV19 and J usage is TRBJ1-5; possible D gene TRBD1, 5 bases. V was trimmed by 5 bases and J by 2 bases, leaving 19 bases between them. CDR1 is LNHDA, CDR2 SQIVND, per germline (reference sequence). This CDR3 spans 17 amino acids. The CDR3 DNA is TGTGCCAGTAGTTTGGGATCGTCAGGGCTCGGCAATCAGCCCCAGCATTTT. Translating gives CASSLGSSGLGNQPQHF. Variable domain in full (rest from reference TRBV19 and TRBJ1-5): DGGITQSPKYLFRKEGQNVTLSCEQNLNHDAMYWYRQDPGQGLRLIYYSQIVNDFQKGDIAEGYSVSREKKESFPLTVTSAQKNPTAFYLCASSLGSSGLGNQPQHFGDGTRLSIL.

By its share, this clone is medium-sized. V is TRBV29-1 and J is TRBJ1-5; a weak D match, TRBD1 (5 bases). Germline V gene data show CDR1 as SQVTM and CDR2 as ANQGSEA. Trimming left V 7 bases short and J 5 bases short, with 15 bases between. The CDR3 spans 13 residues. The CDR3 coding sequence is TGCAGCGCCCAGGGTTTGGGGGATCAGCCCCAGCATTTT. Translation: CSAQGLGDQPQHF.

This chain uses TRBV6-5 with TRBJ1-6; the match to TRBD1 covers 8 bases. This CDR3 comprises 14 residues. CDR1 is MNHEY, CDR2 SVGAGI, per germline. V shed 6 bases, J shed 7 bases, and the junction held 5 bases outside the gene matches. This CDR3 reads CASRLGQANSPLHF. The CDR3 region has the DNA TGTGCCAGCAGGCTGGGACAGGCAAATTCACCCCTCCACTTT.

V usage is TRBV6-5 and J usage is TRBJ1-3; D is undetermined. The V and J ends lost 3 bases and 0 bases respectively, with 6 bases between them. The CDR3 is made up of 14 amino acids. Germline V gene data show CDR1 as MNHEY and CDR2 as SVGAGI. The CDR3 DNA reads TGTGCCAGCAGTTATGGGGACTCTGGAAACACCATATATTTT. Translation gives CASSYGDSGNTIYF.

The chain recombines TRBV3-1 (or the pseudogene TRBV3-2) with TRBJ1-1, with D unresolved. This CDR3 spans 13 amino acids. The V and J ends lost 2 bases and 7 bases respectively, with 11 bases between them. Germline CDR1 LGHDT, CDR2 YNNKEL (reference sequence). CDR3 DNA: TGTGCCAGCAGCCAATCCGACGGATTTGAAGCTTTCTTT. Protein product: CASSQSDGFEAFF.

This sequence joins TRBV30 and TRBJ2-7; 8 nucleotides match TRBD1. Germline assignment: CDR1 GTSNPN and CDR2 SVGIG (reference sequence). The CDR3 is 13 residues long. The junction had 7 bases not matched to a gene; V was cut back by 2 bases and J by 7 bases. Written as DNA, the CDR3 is TGTGCCTGGAGTCGTCAGGGGGCGCTTGAGCAGTACTTC. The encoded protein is CAWSRQGALEQYF.

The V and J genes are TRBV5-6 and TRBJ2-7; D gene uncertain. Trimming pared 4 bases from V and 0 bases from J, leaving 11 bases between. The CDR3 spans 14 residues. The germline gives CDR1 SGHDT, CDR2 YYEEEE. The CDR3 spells CASSRPFSSYEQYV. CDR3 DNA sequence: TGTGCCAGCAGCCGACCCTTCAGCTCCTACGAGCAGTACGTC.

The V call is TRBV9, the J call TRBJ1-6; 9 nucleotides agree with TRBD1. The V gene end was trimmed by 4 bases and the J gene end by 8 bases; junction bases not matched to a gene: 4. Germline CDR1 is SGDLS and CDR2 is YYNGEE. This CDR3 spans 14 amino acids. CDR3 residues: CASSPGQGYSPLHF. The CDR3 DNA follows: TGTGCCAGCAGCCCGGGACAGGGTTATTCACCCCTCCACTTT.

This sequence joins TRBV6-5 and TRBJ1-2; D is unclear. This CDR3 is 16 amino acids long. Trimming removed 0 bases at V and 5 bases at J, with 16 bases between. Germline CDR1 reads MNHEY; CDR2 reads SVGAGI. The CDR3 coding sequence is TGTGCCAGCAGTTACTCTTCGGGTCAACATAGTTATGGCTACACCTTC. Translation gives CASSYSSGQHSYGYTF.

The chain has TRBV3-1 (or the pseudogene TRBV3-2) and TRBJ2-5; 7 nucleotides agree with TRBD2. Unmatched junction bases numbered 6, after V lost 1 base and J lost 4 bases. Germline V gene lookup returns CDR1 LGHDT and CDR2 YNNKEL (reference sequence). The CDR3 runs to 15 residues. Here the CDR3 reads CASSQANPGGETQYF. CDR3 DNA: TGTGCCAGCAGCCAAGCGAATCCGGGGGGAGAGACCCAGTACTTC.

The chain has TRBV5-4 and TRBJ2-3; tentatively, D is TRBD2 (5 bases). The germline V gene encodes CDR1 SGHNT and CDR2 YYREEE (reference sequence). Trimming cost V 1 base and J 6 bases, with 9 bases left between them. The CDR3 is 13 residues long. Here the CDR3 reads CASSLLASDTQYF. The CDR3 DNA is TGTGCCAGCAGCTTGTTAGCGAGCGATACGCAGTATTTT.

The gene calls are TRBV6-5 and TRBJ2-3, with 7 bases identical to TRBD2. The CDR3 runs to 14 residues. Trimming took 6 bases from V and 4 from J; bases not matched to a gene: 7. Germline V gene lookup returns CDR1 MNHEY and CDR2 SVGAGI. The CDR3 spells CASSPGRVPDTQYF. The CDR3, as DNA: TGTGCCAGCAGCCCAGGGAGGGTGCCAGATACGCAGTATTTT.

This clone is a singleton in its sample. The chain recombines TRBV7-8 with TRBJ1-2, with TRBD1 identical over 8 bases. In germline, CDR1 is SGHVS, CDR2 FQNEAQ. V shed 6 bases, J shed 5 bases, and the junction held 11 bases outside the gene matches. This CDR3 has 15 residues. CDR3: CASSLTPTGGYGYTF. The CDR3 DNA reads TGTGCCAGCAGTTTGACCCCTACAGGGGGGTATGGCTACACCTTC.